This is a list of T cell receptor beta chains from one sample in a study of blood T cell repertoires in COVID-19. Clones were sequenced by immunoSEQ multiplex PCR, and TCRdb holds only the in-frame ones, with some missing. The top ten clones hold around 11% of a sample with roughly 260,000 clones, roughly 90% of them seen once. Sequenced material: peripheral blood. The receptors come from a woman aged 30 to 39 with COVID-19, enrolled during active disease. The CDR3 runs from the conserved cysteine through the conserved F or W. The D gene is left open where the match is weak. A clone size is listed for some rows: how often the clone was seen (once, few, many), or a class if it is expanded.

j_call: TRBJ2-1; d_call: -; v_call: TRBV21-1; clone_size: -; cdr3_nt: TGTGCCAGCAGCACGCCGAGTGCCCTTCCCTACAATGAGCAGTTCTTC; cdr3_aa: CASSTPSALPYNEQFF
j_call: TRBJ1-2; d_call: TRBD1; v_call: TRBV5-6; clone_size: -; cdr3_nt: TGTGCCAGCAGCTTCAAGGACAGGGAGATGTCCCCGGGCTACACCTTC; cdr3_aa: CASSFKDREMSPGYTF
j_call: TRBJ2-7; d_call: -; v_call: TRBV28; clone_size: -; cdr3_nt: TGTGCCAGCAGCTGGGGGGAGACCTACGAGCAGTACTTC; cdr3_aa: CASSWGETYEQYF
j_call: TRBJ1-1; d_call: -; v_call: TRBV6-5; clone_size: -; cdr3_nt: TGTGCCAGCGGCAGGGCTCTCGCGAACACTGAAGCTTTCTTT; cdr3_aa: CASGRALANTEAFF
j_call: TRBJ1-2; d_call: TRBD1; v_call: TRBV19; clone_size: -; cdr3_nt: TGTGCCAGTAGCCTCCCGGGACAGGGGGCTTATGGCTACACCTTC; cdr3_aa: CASSLPGQGAYGYTF
j_call: TRBJ1-5; d_call: -; v_call: TRBV6-2/TRBV6-3; clone_size: -; cdr3_nt: TGTGCCAGCAGTTACTCTGAGGGACAGCCCCAGCATTTT; cdr3_aa: CASSYSEGQPQHF
j_call: TRBJ1-1; d_call: -; v_call: TRBV3-1/TRBV3-2; clone_size: once; cdr3_nt: TGTGCCAGCAGCCAAGATCTTGGCAGCGGTGCTTTCTTT; cdr3_aa: CASSQDLGSGAFF
j_call: TRBJ2-7; d_call: TRBD1; v_call: TRBV19; clone_size: -; cdr3_nt: TGTGCCAGTAGTATAGATGACCAGGGGGCTGACGAGCAGTACTTC; cdr3_aa: CASSIDDQGADEQYF
j_call: TRBJ2-1; d_call: TRBD1; v_call: TRBV9; clone_size: once; cdr3_nt: TGTGCCAGCAGCGTAGATGGACAGGGCTACAATGAGCAGTTCTTC; cdr3_aa: CASSVDGQGYNEQFF
j_call: TRBJ2-7; d_call: -; v_call: TRBV23-1; clone_size: -; cdr3_nt: TGCGCCAGCACCTACTACGAGCAGTACTTC; cdr3_aa: CASTYYEQYF
j_call: TRBJ2-3; d_call: TRBD2; v_call: TRBV11-2; clone_size: once; cdr3_nt: TGTGCCAGCAGCTTAACGGCTAGCGGGAGTGAAGATACGCAGTATTTT; cdr3_aa: CASSLTASGSEDTQYF
j_call: TRBJ1-5; d_call: TRBD1; v_call: TRBV5-5; clone_size: -; cdr3_nt: TGTGCCAGCAGCTCCAGGACAGGGTTGGAGAAGCCCCAGCATTTT; cdr3_aa: CASSSRTGLEKPQHF
j_call: TRBJ1-6; d_call: -; v_call: TRBV6-5; clone_size: -; cdr3_nt: TGTGCCAGCAGTTACTCGAACGAGCATAATTCACCCCTCCACTTT; cdr3_aa: CASSYSNEHNSPLHF
j_call: TRBJ1-3; d_call: -; v_call: TRBV3-1/TRBV3-2; clone_size: -; cdr3_nt: TGTGCCAGCAGCCAAGGCAGCTCTGGAAACACCATATATTTT; cdr3_aa: CASSQGSSGNTIYF
j_call: TRBJ1-5; d_call: -; v_call: TRBV27; clone_size: -; cdr3_nt: -; cdr3_aa: CASSLVGGGNSHF
j_call: TRBJ2-7; d_call: -; v_call: TRBV27; clone_size: -; cdr3_nt: TGTGCCAGCAAGAAGGCTAGTCGAGACGAGCAGTACTTC; cdr3_aa: CASKKASRDEQYF
j_call: TRBJ2-2; d_call: -; v_call: TRBV14; clone_size: -; cdr3_nt: TGTGCCAGCAGCCACCTAAGCTCCACCGGGGAGCTGTTTTTT; cdr3_aa: CASSHLSSTGELFF
j_call: TRBJ1-1; d_call: -; v_call: TRBV28; clone_size: -; cdr3_nt: TGTGCCAGCAGTTTATCGTCCCAGGGGCGCACTGAAGCTTTCTTT; cdr3_aa: CASSLSSQGRTEAFF
j_call: TRBJ2-1; d_call: TRBD2; v_call: TRBV5-5; clone_size: -; cdr3_nt: TGTGCCAGCAGTAGCGGGAGGAGTAGGAATGAGCAGTTCTTC; cdr3_aa: CASSSGRSRNEQFF
j_call: TRBJ1-5; d_call: -; v_call: TRBV6-2/TRBV6-3; clone_size: -; cdr3_nt: TGTGCCAGCAGTTACCGAAGGGAGACGCGCAATCAGCCCCAGCATTTT; cdr3_aa: CASSYRRETRNQPQHF
j_call: TRBJ1-2; d_call: -; v_call: TRBV4-2; clone_size: -; cdr3_nt: TGTGCCAGCAGCCAAGACAGCGGGAGAGGCTACACCTTC; cdr3_aa: CASSQDSGRGYTF
j_call: TRBJ2-2; d_call: -; v_call: TRBV6-5; clone_size: -; cdr3_nt: TGTGCCAGCAGTTTCCTCGGGAGACTGAACACCGGGGAGCTGTTTTTT; cdr3_aa: CASSFLGRLNTGELFF
j_call: TRBJ2-7; d_call: -; v_call: TRBV19; clone_size: -; cdr3_nt: TGTGCCAGTAGACAATTTGACGGGTCCTACGAGCAGTACTTC; cdr3_aa: CASRQFDGSYEQYF
j_call: TRBJ1-4; d_call: -; v_call: TRBV19; clone_size: -; cdr3_nt: TGTGCCAGTAGTACGCGGGGTACAACTAATGAAAAACTGTTTTTT; cdr3_aa: CASSTRGTTNEKLFF
j_call: TRBJ1-6; d_call: -; v_call: TRBV28; clone_size: few; cdr3_nt: TGTGCCAGCAGACTGAGGGGGGGGAGGTCACCCCTCCACTTT; cdr3_aa: CASRLRGGRSPLHF
j_call: TRBJ2-6; d_call: -; v_call: TRBV10-3; clone_size: -; cdr3_nt: TGTGCCATCAGGGAGGGCGGGGCCAACGTCCTGACTTTC; cdr3_aa: CAIREGGANVLTF
j_call: TRBJ2-5; d_call: TRBD2; v_call: TRBV2; clone_size: -; cdr3_nt: TGTGCCAGCACTTCGGGACTACAAGAGACCCAGTACTTC; cdr3_aa: CASTSGLQETQYF
j_call: TRBJ2-2; d_call: TRBD2; v_call: TRBV4-1; clone_size: -; cdr3_nt: TGCGCCAGCAGCTTTTGGCGGAGGGGAGGGACCGGGGAGCTGTTTTTT; cdr3_aa: CASSFWRRGGTGELFF
j_call: TRBJ1-2; d_call: -; v_call: TRBV9; clone_size: -; cdr3_nt: TGTGCCAGCAGCGCAGCCTCCGAGACAAGGTTTGGCTACACCTTC; cdr3_aa: CASSAASETRFGYTF
j_call: TRBJ1-1; d_call: -; v_call: TRBV14; clone_size: -; cdr3_nt: TGTGCCAGCAGCCAAGAGTTCGGGGGGAACACTGAAGCTTTCTTT; cdr3_aa: CASSQEFGGNTEAFF
j_call: TRBJ1-4; d_call: TRBD1; v_call: TRBV5-4; clone_size: -; cdr3_nt: TGTGCCAGCAGCTTGGATAGGGGGCGGGAAAAACTGTTTTTT; cdr3_aa: CASSLDRGREKLFF
j_call: TRBJ2-1; d_call: -; v_call: TRBV28; clone_size: -; cdr3_nt: TGTGCCAGCAAAAGACTTCTTCCGCAGAATGAGCAGTTCTTC; cdr3_aa: CASKRLLPQNEQFF
j_call: TRBJ1-6; d_call: TRBD1; v_call: TRBV25-1; clone_size: -; cdr3_nt: TGTGCCAGCAGTGGGGACAGGGGTTATAATTCACCCCTCCACTTT; cdr3_aa: CASSGDRGYNSPLHF
j_call: TRBJ1-4; d_call: TRBD1; v_call: TRBV7-9; clone_size: -; cdr3_nt: TGTGCCAGCAGCTTAGACGGGACAGTAGGAGGTGAAAAACTGTTTTTT; cdr3_aa: CASSLDGTVGGEKLFF
j_call: TRBJ1-2; d_call: TRBD1; v_call: TRBV3-1/TRBV3-2; clone_size: -; cdr3_nt: TGTGCCAGCAGCCAAGGGTCGGCAGGGGGCTACGGCTACACCTTC; cdr3_aa: CASSQGSAGGYGYTF
j_call: TRBJ1-3; d_call: -; v_call: TRBV9; clone_size: -; cdr3_nt: TGTGCCAGCAGCGTAGAAGGCAGGCTCGGCTCTGGAAACACCATATATTTT; cdr3_aa: CASSVEGRLGSGNTIYF
j_call: TRBJ2-7; d_call: TRBD2; v_call: TRBV13; clone_size: -; cdr3_nt: TGTGCCAGCAGCCCTGGACGGGAGGGTCACCGAATCAGCTCCTACGAGCAGTACTTC; cdr3_aa: CASSPGREGHRISSYEQYF
j_call: TRBJ2-1; d_call: -; v_call: TRBV7-8; clone_size: few; cdr3_nt: TGTGCCAGCAGCGCAGACGGCCTGAGGGACAATGAGCAGTTCTTC; cdr3_aa: CASSADGLRDNEQFF
j_call: TRBJ2-7; d_call: TRBD1; v_call: TRBV6-1; clone_size: -; cdr3_nt: TGTGCCAGCAGTGAATACTCTCCGGGACAGAACTACGAGCAGTACTTC; cdr3_aa: CASSEYSPGQNYEQYF
j_call: TRBJ1-1; d_call: -; v_call: TRBV4-3; clone_size: -; cdr3_nt: TGCGCCAGCAGCCAAGATTGGGAGGCCGAACCCTTGAACACTGAAGCTTTCTTT; cdr3_aa: CASSQDWEAEPLNTEAFF
j_call: TRBJ2-3; d_call: -; v_call: TRBV11-2; clone_size: -; cdr3_nt: TGTGCCAGCAGCTTAGGTGGGGGAGGATTTACAGATACGCAGTATTTT; cdr3_aa: CASSLGGGGFTDTQYF
j_call: TRBJ2-7; d_call: -; v_call: TRBV5-4; clone_size: once; cdr3_nt: TGTGCCAGCAGCTTGGAGAGGGCTAGACACGAGCAGTACTTC; cdr3_aa: CASSLERARHEQYF
j_call: TRBJ1-1; d_call: TRBD1; v_call: TRBV2; clone_size: -; cdr3_nt: TGTGCCAGCAGTCCCGGACAGGCTGAAGCTTTCTTT; cdr3_aa: CASSPGQAEAFF
j_call: TRBJ2-1; d_call: -; v_call: TRBV19; clone_size: -; cdr3_nt: TGTGCCAGTAGTTTATCCAGGTGGTTTGAGCAGTTCTTC; cdr3_aa: CASSLSRWFEQFF
j_call: TRBJ1-5; d_call: -; v_call: TRBV6-2/TRBV6-3; clone_size: -; cdr3_nt: TGTGCCAGCAGTTACGGCGGATTCGGCAATCAGCCCCAGCATTTT; cdr3_aa: CASSYGGFGNQPQHF
j_call: TRBJ1-2; d_call: -; v_call: TRBV10-3; clone_size: -; cdr3_nt: TGTGCCATCAGTGGCGGCGACTATGGCTACACCTTC; cdr3_aa: CAISGGDYGYTF
j_call: TRBJ2-1; d_call: -; v_call: TRBV5-6; clone_size: -; cdr3_nt: TGTGCCAGCAGCTTGTCAGGGGTTGGGGTGCAGTTCTTC; cdr3_aa: CASSLSGVGVQFF